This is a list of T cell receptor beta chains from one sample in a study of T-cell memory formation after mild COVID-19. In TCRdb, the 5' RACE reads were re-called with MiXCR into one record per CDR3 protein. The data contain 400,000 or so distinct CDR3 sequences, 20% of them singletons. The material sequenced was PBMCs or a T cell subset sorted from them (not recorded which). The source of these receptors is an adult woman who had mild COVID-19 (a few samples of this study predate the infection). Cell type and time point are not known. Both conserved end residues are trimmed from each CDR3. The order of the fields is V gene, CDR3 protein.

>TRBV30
AWNQQGIRGNEQF
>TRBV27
ASSTSSTEQY
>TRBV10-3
AISESNRFMNTEAF
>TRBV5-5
ASSWRQGGTEAF
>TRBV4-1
ASSLTWGGVVQPQH
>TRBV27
ASSSPLGGRLTDTQY
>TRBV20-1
SASSVGGKLDTQY
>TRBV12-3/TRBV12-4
ASRISGGGTDTQY
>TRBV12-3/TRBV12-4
ASSSGTSSPGN
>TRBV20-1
SARLGAYEKLF
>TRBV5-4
ASSLVGHVNNEQF
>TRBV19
ASSIGTTRETDTQY
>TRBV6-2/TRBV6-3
ASSTTSGSSYEQY
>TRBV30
AWSNKERLAKNIQY
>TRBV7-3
ASSQSPRGTGELF
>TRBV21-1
ASSTSAERGALYNEQF
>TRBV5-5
ASSFLDVGSYEQY
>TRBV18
ASSPEDGQETQY
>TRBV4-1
ASSQVVTSGSYEQY
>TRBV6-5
ASSYRPFGNEQF
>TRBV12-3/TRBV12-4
ASSSKGTLGQPQH
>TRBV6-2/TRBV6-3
ASSARTGALEAF
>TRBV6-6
ASRPSGGEKLF
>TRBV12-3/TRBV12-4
ASSLEGLGDRGNSPLH
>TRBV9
ASSVGEVNYEQY
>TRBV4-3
ASSQETTGDEQF
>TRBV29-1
SVELLGRHEQY
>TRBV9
ASSVTSGANNEQF
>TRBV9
ASSVGTSNTGELF
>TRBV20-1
SAREVGGADTQY
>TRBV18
ASSPSVTGEETQY
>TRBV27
ASSLSGGDEQF
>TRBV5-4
ASSLSGRSKETQY
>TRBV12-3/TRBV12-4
ASSSRTGSQPQH
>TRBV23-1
ASSQPQRGRTIPGNQPQH
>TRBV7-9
ASSFPRLGLADQETQY
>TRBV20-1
SARHPSRTEAF
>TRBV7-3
ASSLLAGDPGELF
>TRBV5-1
ASSSWGTSPYNEQF
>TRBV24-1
ATSDAGGNEQF
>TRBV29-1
SVEASTRSGAKNIQY
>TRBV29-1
SVKGQGGNTEAF
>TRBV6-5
ASRGLFTGELF
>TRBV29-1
SVDPGQGAKGTEAF
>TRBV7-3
ASSLTSGRANEQF
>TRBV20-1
SATGTVRKGYT
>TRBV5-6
ASSLGGRPRETQY
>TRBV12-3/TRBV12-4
ASSLIGYEQY
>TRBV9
ASSVAPDSYNEQF
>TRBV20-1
SARSSGTLFDEQY
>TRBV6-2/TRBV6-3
ASSPYAYSNQPQH